Listed here are 31 T cell receptor beta chains from one sample, sequenced in a study of T-cell reconstitution after alpha-beta-depleted transplantation in children. As it was prepared, the TCRbeta library received unique molecular identifiers. TCRdb ran MiXCR on the PCR reads and lists one entry per CDR3 protein. The repertoire holds 450,000 to 500,000 distinct CDR3 sequences, with under 15% as singletons. Sequenced material: PBMCs from the stem cell graft donor, taken from the stem cell graft. The source of these receptors is a human donor who donated a stem cell graft to a child with combined immunodeficiency.

V usage is TRBV5-1 and J usage is TRBJ1-2; possible D gene TRBD1, 5 bases. CDR1 is SGHRS, CDR2 YFSETQ, per germline. The CDR3 consists of 13 residues. The ends were cut back, 4 bases at V and 4 bases at J, with 11 bases in the middle. Here the CDR3 DNA reads TGCGCCAGCAGCGAGACAGAAGTCTATGGCTACACCTTC. The encoded protein is CASSETEVYGYTF. The variable domain in full, completed from reference TRBV5-1 and TRBJ1-2, reads KAGVTQTPRYLIKTRGQQVTLSCSPISGHRSVSWYQQTPGQGLQFLFEYFSETQRNKGNFPGRFSGRQFSNSRSEMNVSTLELGDSALYLCASSETEVYGYTFGSGTRLTVV.

The chain carries TRBV5-1 and TRBJ2-3; no clear D gene. Trimming pared 3 bases from V and 0 bases from J, leaving 8 bases between. The CDR3 is made up of 14 amino acids. Per the germline V gene, CDR1 is SGHRS and CDR2 is YFSETQ. The CDR3 DNA reads as TGCGCCAGCAGCTCGACACCTAGCACAGATACGCAGTATTTT. This encodes CASSSTPSTDTQYF.

This clonotype appeared a few times. The chain joins TRBV11-2 to TRBJ2-3; 9 nucleotides align to TRBD2. Germline CDR1 reads SGHAT; CDR2 reads FQNNGV. The CDR3 runs 17 residues. The V segment lost 0 bases and the J segment 6 bases; nucleotides outside the gene matches: 10. The DNA for the CDR3 is TGTGCCAGCAGCTTAGAAATTAGCGGGAGTAGTGCGGATACGCAGTATTTT. Translation gives CASSLEISGSSADTQYF.

Many counts were recorded for this clonotype. The chain employs TRBV12-3 or TRBV12-4 and TRBJ2-7; tentatively, D is TRBD1 (7 bases). V was cut by 6 bases and J by 4 bases, with 19 bases left in between. This CDR3 region has 15 residues. Written as DNA, the CDR3 is TGTGCCAGCAGCCCCGGTGGAGGGGGCCTTTACGAGCAGTACTTC. It is translated as CASSPGGGGLYEQYF.

This clonotype was seen ten or more times. The rearrangement joins TRBV28 to TRBJ2-3; D possibly corresponds to TRBD1 (6 bases). V was shortened by 3 bases and J by 2 bases, with 12 bases between the two germline ends. From germline, CDR1 is MDHEN and CDR2 SYDVKM. The CDR3 consists of 15 residues. The CDR3 DNA follows: TGTGCCAGCAGTTTGGCTAGGGGGATCACAGATACGCAGTATTTT. Its translation is CASSLARGITDTQYF.

The chain links TRBV11-1 to TRBJ2-1; 8 nucleotides agree with TRBD2. The CDR3 is 19 residues long. Germline V lookup: CDR1 SGHAT, CDR2 FQDESV (reference sequence). With V trimmed by 1 base and J by 4 bases, 15 bases remained unmatched. The CDR3 region is CASSLERIPKRGRYNEQFF. The CDR3 nucleotides read TGTGCCAGCAGCTTAGAAAGGATACCGAAGCGGGGGAGGTACAATGAGCAGTTCTTC.

The rearrangement uses TRBV4-3 and TRBJ2-7; 12 bases line up with TRBD2. This CDR3 has 17 amino acids. V trimming: 4 bases; J trimming: 0 bases; junction bases outside the gene matches: 7. Germline V lookup: CDR1 LGHNA, CDR2 YSLEER. The CDR3 nucleotides read TGCGCCAGCAGCCCGGGGGGACTAGCGGGCCCCTCCTACGAGCAGTACTTC. Encoded protein: CASSPGGLAGPSYEQYF.

V is TRBV7-3 and J is TRBJ1-1, with D perhaps matching TRBD1 (5 bases). Germline CDR1 SGHTA, CDR2 FQGTGA. This CDR3 has 19 amino acids. Trimming removed 5 bases at V and 2 bases at J, with 27 bases between. The CDR3 spells CASSPRGAGMTLPNTEAFF. CDR3 DNA sequence: TGTGCCAGCAGCCCCCGGGGCGCAGGCATGACCCTCCCTAACACTGAAGCTTTCTTT. The variable domain in full, completed from reference TRBV7-3 and TRBJ1-1, reads GAGVSQTPSNKVTEKGKYVELRCDPISGHTALYWYRQSLGQGPEFLIYFQGTGAADDSGLPNDRFFAVRPEGSVSTLKIQRTERGDSAVYLCASSPRGAGMTLPNTEAFFGQGTRLTVV.

V is TRBV9 and J is TRBJ2-1, with 7 bases aligning to TRBD1. The CDR3 contains 16 residues. V trimming: 3 bases; J trimming: 4 bases; junction bases outside the gene matches: 10. Germline lookup yields CDR1 SGDLS and CDR2 YYNGEE. CDR3 region: CASSANKQGLYNEQFF. CDR3 DNA sequence: TGTGCCAGCAGCGCCAATAAACAGGGGTTGTACAATGAGCAGTTCTTC.

The genes are TRBV11-2 and TRBJ2-7, with 8 bases fitting TRBD2. CDR3 length: 13 residues. J was trimmed by 6 bases and V by 3 bases; bases with no gene match: 4. Germline CDR1 reads SGHAT; CDR2 reads FQNNGV. CDR3 region: CASSLGLVVEQYF. CDR3 DNA sequence: TGTGCCAGCAGCTTGGGACTAGTGGTCGAGCAGTACTTC.

This clonotype was observed a few times. The rearrangement uses TRBV4-2 and TRBJ2-1, with TRBD2 as a possible D gene (6 bases). With 4 bases removed from V and 7 bases from J, the gap between germline ends came to 17 bases. From germline, CDR1 is LGHNA and CDR2 YNFKEQ. The CDR3 is made up of 15 amino acids. CDR3 coding DNA: TGTGCCAGCAGCCCCTACAAGACTAGGTATAATGAGCAGTTCTTC. This codes for CASSPYKTRYNEQFF.

This clonotype occurred many times. This rearrangement joins TRBV12-3 or TRBV12-4 to TRBJ2-3, with 12 bases identical to TRBD2. The CDR3 has 18 amino acids. With V trimmed by 4 bases and J by 2 bases, 10 bases remained unmatched. The CDR3 region is CASSSGGLAGLLTDTQYF. The DNA of the CDR3 is TGTGCCAGCAGTTCCGGGGGACTAGCGGGCCTCCTCACAGATACGCAGTATTTT.

J is TRBJ2-2 and V is TRBV6-2 or TRBV6-3, with TRBD2 matching over 7 bases. CDR1 and CDR2 (germline): MNHEY, SVGEGT. CDR3 length equals 17 residues. J was trimmed by 2 bases and V by 2 bases; bases with no gene match: 8. DNA for the CDR3: TGTGCCAGCAGTTACCCCTCGGGACTATACAACACCGGGGAGCTGTTTTTT. Encoded protein: CASSYPSGLYNTGELFF.

The V gene is TRBV10-3, the J gene TRBJ2-7, with 7 nucleotides matching TRBD1. CDR1 is ENHRY, CDR2 SYGVKD, per germline. The CDR3 totals 16 residues. The trim removed 5 bases at V and 7 bases at J, leaving 17 bases unmatched. CDR3 protein: CAISNRTGTAYREQYF. In nucleotides, the CDR3 is TGTGCCATCAGTAACCGAACCGGGACAGCTTATCGGGAGCAGTACTTC.

Only a few counts were recorded for this clonotype. This chain links TRBV7-3 with TRBJ2-5; tentatively, D is TRBD2 (7 bases). Germline CDR1 reads SGHTA; CDR2 reads FQGTGA. This CDR3 has 15 residues. V lost 2 bases, J lost 2 bases, and 12 bases lay in between. Here the CDR3 reads CASSLVGGRQETQYF. In DNA, the CDR3 is TGTGCCAGCAGCTTAGTCGGGGGGCGGCAAGAGACCCAGTACTTC.

The V and J genes are TRBV12-3 or TRBV12-4 and TRBJ1-6; D unresolved. V lost 2 bases and J 0 bases, leaving 17 bases between the germline ends. CDR3 length: 19 residues. The CDR3 protein is CASSLFGSPLSSYNSPLHF. Written as DNA, the CDR3 is TGTGCCAGCAGTTTATTCGGCAGCCCTCTTAGCTCCTATAATTCACCCCTCCACTTT.

At least ten counts were recorded for this clonotype. The genes are TRBV5-1 and TRBJ2-7, with TRBD1 matching over 8 bases. Germline CDR1 and CDR2: SGHRS and YFSETQ. V dropped 7 bases and J dropped 6; count of bases not matched to a gene: 12. The CDR3 is 14 residues long. This chain's CDR3 is CASGTGTGGGEQYF. CDR3 DNA sequence: TGCGCCAGCGGAACCGGGACAGGTGGCGGCGAGCAGTACTTC. The complete variable domain, with remaining parts taken from reference TRBV5-1 and TRBJ2-7, reads KAGVTQTPRYLIKTRGQQVTLSCSPISGHRSVSWYQQTPGQGLQFLFEYFSETQRNKGNFPGRFSGRQFSNSRSEMNVSTLELGDSALYLCASGTGTGGGEQYFGPGTRLTVT.

V gene TRBV30 combines with J gene TRBJ2-1, with 9 bases identical to TRBD2. Germline CDR1 reads GTSNPN; CDR2 reads SVGIG (reference sequence). V shed 4 bases and J 7 bases; nucleotides not matched to a gene: 5. The length of the CDR3 is 13 residues. The CDR3, as DNA: TGTGCCTGGAAGGCGGGAGGGAATAATGAGCAGTTCTTC. Its translation: CAWKAGGNNEQFF.

This clonotype showed up many times. The chain recombines TRBV29-1 with TRBJ2-7; tentatively, D is TRBD2 (5 bases). The length of the CDR3 is 14 residues. Trimming took off 7 bases at V and 7 bases at J, with 23 bases between the two ends. Germline CDR1 is SQVTM and CDR2 is ANQGSEA. The CDR3 loop is CSALSPGDSREQYF. CDR3 DNA sequence: TGCAGCGCCCTCTCCCCCGGGGATTCGAGGGAGCAGTACTTC.

This clonotype was seen ten or more times. The rearrangement uses TRBV4-3 and TRBJ2-3; 7 positions agree with TRBD2. Germline V lookup: CDR1 LGHNA, CDR2 YSLEER. This CDR3 region has 15 residues. Germline trimming cut 0 bases from V and 3 bases from J; bases unmatched to any gene: 3. The chain's CDR3 is CASSQEGGSTDTQYF. CDR3 in DNA: TGCGCCAGCAGCCAAGAAGGCGGGAGTACAGATACGCAGTATTTT.

This clonotype was counted only a few times. The genes are TRBV10-3 and TRBJ2-7; D remains ambiguous. Germline V gene data show CDR1 as ENHRY and CDR2 as SYGVKD. This CDR3 region has 14 residues. V shed 2 bases and J shed 4 bases, with 12 bases lying between them. CDR3 coding DNA: TGTGCCATCAGTGAGGGCCAGAGTTTTTACGAGCAGTACTTC. Residues: CAISEGQSFYEQYF.

CDR3 loop: CASSPVSQSYNEQFF. In DNA, the CDR3 is TGTGCCAGCAGCCCGGTATCACAATCCTACAATGAGCAGTTCTTC. This chain links TRBV7-2 with TRBJ2-1; D is uncertain. Trimming cost V 5 bases and J 1 base, with 12 bases left between them. The CDR3 contains 15 residues. CDR1 is SGHTA, CDR2 FQGNSA, per germline.

V and J are TRBV24-1 and TRBJ2-1, with TRBD2 as a possible D gene (6 bases). The CDR3 sequence is 13 residues long. V gave up 4 bases and J gave up 12 bases, with 15 bases separating them. Germline V gene data show CDR1 as KGHDR and CDR2 as SFDVKD. CDR3 in amino acids: CATSEDSGLGQFF. CDR3 DNA: TGTGCCACCAGTGAGGATAGCGGCCTGGGGCAGTTCTTC.

This chain uses TRBV9 with TRBJ2-5; D ambiguous. Germline V CDR1 and CDR2: SGDLS, YYNGEE. V was shortened by 0 bases and J by 2 bases, with 8 bases between the two germline ends. The CDR3 length is 14 residues. The CDR3: CASSVGAVQETQYF. Here the CDR3 DNA reads TGTGCCAGCAGCGTAGGTGCAGTTCAAGAGACCCAGTACTTC.

This clonotype was counted only a few times. The CDR3 spells CASSRGSGELYEQYF. For the CDR3, the DNA is TGTGCCAGCAGCCGGGGTAGCGGGGAACTCTACGAGCAGTACTTC. The chain combines TRBV5-8 with TRBJ2-7; 8 bases are shared with TRBD2. J was trimmed by 3 bases and V by 4 bases; bases with no gene match: 9. The CDR3 runs to 15 residues. Germline assignment: CDR1 SGHTS and CDR2 YDEGEE.

This clonotype was seen only a few times. The chain links TRBV28 to TRBJ1-1; 7 bases agree with TRBD1. The germline CDR1 and CDR2 sequences are MDHEN and SYDVKM. Germline trimming cut 6 bases from V and 2 bases from J; bases unmatched to any gene: 9. The CDR3 sequence is 15 residues long. The CDR3 protein is CASSHRGPLNTEAFF. DNA for the CDR3: TGTGCCAGCAGCCACAGGGGTCCGCTTAACACTGAAGCTTTCTTT.

The rearrangement joins TRBV20-1 to TRBJ2-3, with D unresolved. The germline V and J ends were trimmed by 3 bases and 0 bases, with 10 bases remaining between them. Germline V gene data show CDR1 as DFQATT and CDR2 as SNEGSKA (reference sequence). The CDR3 has 14 amino acids. DNA of the CDR3: TGCAGTGCTAGTCTACGGGCGAGCACAGATACGCAGTATTTT. Amino acids: CSASLRASTDTQYF.

Ten or more counts support this clonotype. This chain links TRBV12-3 or TRBV12-4 with TRBJ2-3, with 7 positions matching TRBD2. This CDR3 spans 13 amino acids. With 8 bases clipped from V and 5 bases from J, the junction kept 7 bases outside the gene matches. CDR3 protein: CASGEGPLDTQYF. The CDR3 nucleotides are TGTGCCAGCGGGGAGGGACCGTTAGATACGCAGTATTTT.

This clonotype has a count of ten or more. This chain connects TRBV12-3 or TRBV12-4 to TRBJ2-3; TRBD2 aligns across 12 bases. The CDR3 loop spans 16 amino acids. Trimming cost V 2 bases and J 4 bases; bases outside gene matches: 4. The chain's CDR3 is CASSLLAGGPPDTQYF. The CDR3 DNA sequence: TGTGCCAGCAGTTTACTAGCGGGAGGGCCCCCAGATACGCAGTATTTT.

The chain is built from TRBV6-2 or TRBV6-3 and TRBJ2-2, with TRBD2 identical over 9 bases. The germline CDR1 and CDR2 sequences are MNHEY and SVGEGT. The CDR3 consists of 17 residues. Unmatched junction bases numbered 18, after V lost 6 bases and J lost 10 bases. CDR3 sequence (DNA): TGTGCCAGCAGCGATGAACCGGCTAGCGGGAAGACGTCGGAGCTGTTTTTT. Encoded protein: CASSDEPASGKTSELFF.

This clonotype was counted only a few times. J is TRBJ1-5 and V is TRBV28; TRBD1 is a possible D gene (6 bases). The CDR3 runs to 17 residues. Trimming stripped 4 bases from V and 0 bases from J, with 16 bases between. In germline, CDR1 is MDHEN, CDR2 SYDVKM. The chain's CDR3 is CASSWGPDGDSNQPQHF. The CDR3 DNA is TGTGCCAGCAGTTGGGGGCCTGACGGGGATAGCAATCAGCCCCAGCATTTT.